Here is one T cell receptor beta chain with its context. The antigen this receptor binds is unknown. Base-call qualities are not available, and no considerably larger clone is one nucleotide away. The immunoSEQ hsTCRB v3.0 assay was used at survey level resolution to sequence the TRB variable region. TRB sequencing targeted a depth of about 35,000-55,000 T-cell genomes per sample. An Illumina MiSeq with a v3 150-cycle kit was used to sequence the pooled TRB libraries. The authors processed their data as follows. Analysis of repertoires was carried out in R inside a reproducible Nextflow workflow spanning QC, data transformation and analysis. Custom analyses were implemented in LymphoSeq2, an R package for AIRR-Seq data exploration. A handful of samples that produced fewer than 5000 total TRB sequences were removed, so approximately 190 HIV repertoires were analyzed. Among the approximately 190 retained HIV repertoires, 55 to 65 were collected before ART initiation and 120 to 130 were collected after ART initiation. Repertoires were downsampled to 5000 TRB nucleotide sequences, with summary statistics averaged over 100 downsampling iterations. Only TRB sequences with CDR3 regions of at least seven amino acids were retained for analysis. A Shannon entropy-derived clonality score and the Gini coefficient were used to measure diversity. In repertoire networks, the top 5000 CDR3 amino acid sequences were linked whenever an edit distance of one separated two sequences. Antigen specificity groups and MHC restriction were predicted for TRB CDR3 amino acid sequences with GLIPH2. CDR3 amino acid sequences were matched against VDJdb and McPAS-TCR to flag known CMV, EBV, HIV or tissue antigen associations. Pre-ART, post-ART and control groups were compared with Wilcoxon signed-rank tests and Holm-Bonferroni correction. TCRdb re-hosts the immuneACCESS table, in-frame sequences only. Its copies lack some clones; in the studies checked, an unresolved V gene accounts for under half of them, and the cause for the rest is not known. The V and J calls and clone size are taken from that table; D and trimming were inferred from the DNA. The sample table contains almost 35,000 clones; only one count was recorded for around 83% of them. Of the sample, about 4.8% falls within the top ten clones.

The germline V gene (reference sequence) sets CDR1 to SGHKS and CDR2 to YYEKEE. V lost 0 bases and J lost 3 bases; the stretch between them is 12 bases long. The CDR3 measures 15 amino acids from cysteine to phenylalanine. Of all the DNA, just the CDR3 is kept, 45 bases in frame from base 1. To be included, a participant needed at least one PBMC sample from before ART initiation plus at least two post-ART samples. All participants with HIV were treated in the United States of America. Before DNA extraction, cryopreserved samples of about 0.95-11 million PBMC were thawed and then washed. At the time of the earliest PBMC sample, participants with HIV were aged between about 20 and 54 years. Per participant, PBMC samples came from 1-4 timepoints prior to ART initiation and 2-8 timepoints following ART initiation, for a median of 7 samples. Serial HIV viral load, CD4+ T-cell count, ART history and demographic data were obtained for every participant. Genomic DNA was extracted from unsorted PBMC with a Qiagen kit on a QIAcube, processed in batches of 12 samples.

The sample is drawn from a study of long-term antiretroviral therapy in people with HIV (dated by TCRdb to the early 2020s). Background on the whole study: Collection of the earliest samples took place about a decade ahead of the 2015 WHO recommendation for immediate ART, at a time when ART was typically delayed until CD4 counts fell. This retrospective serial study examined whether starting ART and sustained HIV suppression were associated with changes in the composition and diversity of the TRB repertoire in peripheral blood. The cohort contributed about 180 cryopreserved PBMC samples from about 31 adults with confirmed HIV infection, collected serially over a mean of approximately six years (range 1-12). Of the approximately 30 participants with HIV, approximately ten were female. No cross-contamination during QIAcube processing turned up in test extractions that ran a monoclonal T-cell line alongside 25 to 35 polyclonal samples. Results and caveats for the whole study, not just this receptor: Owing to limited PBMC availability, only the TCR beta chain was sequenced, without alpha chain pairing. Inferences about post-ART repertoire changes are limited because no data were available on ART adherence, viral resistance or therapy changes. The samples span the years 2004 to 2017, and the ART regimens used at that time may not be as effective as current regimens. Compared with controls, HIV repertoires had narrower CDR3 length ranges, and the network structure pointed to an antigen-experienced repertoire that shifted only slightly toward naive after ART. Starting ART was linked to a significant rise in TRB diversity, yet even with long-term ART the diversity remained significantly lower than in transplant donor controls. Unsorted PBMC were profiled instead of sorted CD4+ and CD8+ T cells because pre-ART samples had limited cell numbers. Expanded TRB clones identified before ART initiation dominated the repertoire at all time points, although this dominance fluctuated and declined in many PLHIV after ART.

The sequences come from unsorted PBMCs, collected 2.7 to 2.9 years before starting antiretroviral therapy. The TCR was taken from a woman younger than 45 with HIV. The V and J genes are TRBV5-5 and TRBJ1-1; the D gene cannot be named for sure. The bases read TGTGCCAGCAGCTTGGCCAACGTTGGGGACACTGAAGCTTTCTTT. Translated, it gives CASSLANVGDTEAFF.